The clone carrying this TCR beta chain occurred a few times. The sample comes from a study of blood T cell repertoires in COVID-19. Overall study: Samples of COVID-19 (acute and convalescent) were obtained from the United States, Italy and Spain. T cells, B-cell-depleted T cells, or PBMCs provided the cDNA or gDNA that served as material.

Methods used by the authors: Reference gene primer amplification yielded estimated nucleated cell counts. Measured with immunoSEQ multiplex PCR; TCRdb has only the in-frame clones, and not every one. The V and J calls and clone size come from that table; D and trimming were worked out from the DNA. The table has about 120,000 clones, around 80% seen once. The CDR3 is 13 residues long. The germline V gene has CDR1 MNHEY and CDR2 SVGAGI. Trimming took off 5 bases at V and 4 bases at J, with 11 bases between the two ends. The source of this sequence is a woman aged 80 or over with acute or convalescent COVID-19. J is TRBJ1-2 and V is TRBV6-5; a possible D gene is TRBD1 (6 bases). Sample: peripheral blood. CDR3 protein: CASSPRQVYGYTF. The DNA for the CDR3 is TGTGCCAGCAGTCCGAGACAGGTCTATGGCTACACCTTC.